This TCR beta chain derives from a study of T cells in Graves' hyperthyroidism and ophthalmopathy. In the study overall: Peripheral blood was acquired at first diagnosis, ahead of any therapy whatsoever. Study observations and caveats: In the analysis, a 13 V-J model separated ophthalmopathy from stable hyperthyroidism.

About this clonotype: Its antigen is as yet unknown.

The investigators amplified TCR beta CDR3 regions from RNA transcripts. HTBI primers were employed in a first-round RT-PCR of the TCR CDR3. TCRdb fed the multiplex PCR reads into MiXCR, producing one record per CDR3 protein. Of over 650,000 distinct CDR3 sequences in the sample, around 15% were seen once. Each diagnosis was grounded in clinical symptoms, serum thyroxine and TRAb, thyroid ultrasound, and orbital computed tomography. The authors took PBMCs from over 8.5 ml fresh peripheral blood. V was shortened by 7 bases and J by 1 base, with 10 bases between the two germline ends. Germline V CDR1 and CDR2: DFQATT, SNEGSKA (reference sequence). This CDR3 region has 12 residues.

The sample comprised blood. The chain uses TRBV20-1 and TRBJ1-1; no reliable D call. The sequence derives from a young man with Graves' hyperthyroidism. CDR3 amino acids: CSGSKGNTEAFF. The CDR3 DNA sequence: TGCAGTGGTTCCAAAGGGAACACTGAAGCTTTCTTT.